The entry that follows covers one T cell receptor beta chain sequence. Its antigen is still unknown. Germline V lookup: CDR1 SGHTA, CDR2 FQGNSA. The CDR3 is made up of 14 amino acids. Trimming shortened V by 2 bases and J by 6 bases, and 13 bases separated the two germline ends. This record belongs to a study of shared clonotypes between healthy human individuals. Several immunoSEQ plates held equal portions of the genomic DNA taken from each subset. TCRdb's table, derived via immunoSEQ multiplex PCR, lists solely in-frame clones and lacks some. The sample has roughly 1,500,000 clones, around 98.5% seen once. Findings of the study overall: Generally, estimated richness proved larger in naive subsets than it did in memory subsets. Generation probabilities were higher for clonotypes shared across all four sorted-subset donors than for unshared ones. Genetic and exposure-history diversity was limited by the few donors.

This receptor was taken from a man aged 30 to 39 in good health. Material: naive CD4+ T cells sorted from blood. Noted subset: CD45RA+ positively selected. The J gene is TRBJ1-2, the V gene TRBV7-2; D unclear. CDR3 nucleotide sequence: TGTGCCAGCAGCTTATTCGGTCTTCGCGATGGCTACACCTTC. Protein product: CASSLFGLRDGYTF.